This TCR beta chain is from a study of T-cell memory formation after mild COVID-19. General study findings and limits: Later expanders leaned toward CD4+, whereas clones contracting from day 15 to 85 were balanced CD4/CD8.

Trimming stripped 6 bases from V and 5 bases from J, with 7 bases between. This CDR3 is 11 amino acids long. From germline, CDR1 is KGHDR and CDR2 SFDVKD. MiXCR, applied by TCRdb to the 5' RACE reads, yields one record per CDR3 protein. The table has around 200,000 distinct CDR3 sequences, roughly a fifth seen once; the top ten hold roughly 24%. To note about this clonotype: Its antigen is unknown.

The TCR comes from an adult woman who had mild COVID-19 (a few samples of this study predate the infection). Cell type and time point are not known. The rearrangement uses TRBV24-1 and TRBJ2-7; D possibly uses TRBD1 or TRBD2 (5 bases each). Source material: PBMCs or a T cell subset sorted from them (not recorded which). CDR3 sequence (DNA): TGTGCCACCAGTTCGGGGCACGAGCAGTACTTC. Translating it yields CATSSGHEQYF.